The text below deals with one T cell receptor beta chain. Profiling relied on immunoSEQ multiplex PCR, and the TCRdb table lists in-frame clones only, not all of them. Of 200,000 or so clones listed, about 86% are singletons. The sample originates from a study of blood T cell repertoires in COVID-19. This CDR3 region has 15 residues. V shed 4 bases and J 2 bases; nucleotides not matched to a gene: 5. Germline CDR1 is MGHRA and CDR2 is YSYEKL. This TCR was sampled from a woman aged 40 to 50 with acute COVID-19. V gene TRBV4-1 combines with J gene TRBJ2-3; 8 bases fit TRBD1. The source material was PBMCs or T cells enriched from blood (not recorded which). CDR3 amino acids: CASSLGQGFTDTQYF. The CDR3 DNA follows: TGCGCCAGCAGCCTTGGACAGGGATTCACAGATACGCAGTATTTT.